This entry is about one TCR beta chain. Its target is unknown. This sample is drawn from a study of blood T cells in healthy people across ages. Whole-study results and caveats: Diversity figures derived from one million T cells were judged to underestimate the true value.

A second PCR of 7 to 11 cycles used a sample-barcoded 5' primer and a J-beta primer mix. TCRdb ran MiXCR on the 5' RACE reads and lists one entry per CDR3 protein. The repertoire holds about 1.7 million distinct CDR3 sequences, with roughly 27% as singletons. The CDR3 extends over 14 amino acids. The V gene lost 0 bases and the J gene lost 3 bases, with 6 bases spanning the gap. Germline V gene sequence: CDR1 MGHRA, CDR2 YSYEKL. The V gene is TRBV4-1, the J gene TRBJ2-1; the D gene is possibly TRBD2 (5 bases). The sequencing sample was made of blood. The receptor was derived from a woman between 25 and 40 years old in good health. CDR3 bases: TGCGCCAGCAGCCAAGAAGCGGACTACAATGAGCAGTTCTTC. Translated: CASSQEADYNEQFF.